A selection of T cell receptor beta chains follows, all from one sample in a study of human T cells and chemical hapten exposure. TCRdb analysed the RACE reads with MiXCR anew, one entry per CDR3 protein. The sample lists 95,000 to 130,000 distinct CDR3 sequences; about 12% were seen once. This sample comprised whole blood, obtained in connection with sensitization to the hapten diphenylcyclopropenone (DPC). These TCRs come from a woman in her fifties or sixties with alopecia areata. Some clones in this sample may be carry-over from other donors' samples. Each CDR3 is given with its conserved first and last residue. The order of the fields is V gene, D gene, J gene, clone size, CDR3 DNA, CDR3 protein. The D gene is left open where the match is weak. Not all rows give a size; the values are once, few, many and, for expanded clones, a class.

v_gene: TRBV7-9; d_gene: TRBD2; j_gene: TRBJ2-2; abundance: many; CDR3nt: TGTGCCAGCAGGGTAGCGGGACCCACCGGGGAGCTGTTTTTT; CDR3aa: CASRVAGPTGELFF
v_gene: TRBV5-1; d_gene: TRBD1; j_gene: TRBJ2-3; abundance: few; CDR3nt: TGCGCCAGCAGGACACAGGGGGCAACAGATACGCAGTATTTT; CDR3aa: CASRTQGATDTQYF
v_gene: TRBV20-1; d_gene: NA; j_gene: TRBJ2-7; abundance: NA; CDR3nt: TGCAGTGCTAGGCCCGGACAGTTCACCTACGAGCAGTACTTC; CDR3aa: CSARPGQFTYEQYF
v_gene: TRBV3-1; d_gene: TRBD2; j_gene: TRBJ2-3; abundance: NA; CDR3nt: TGTGCCAGCAGCCAACGGCGGGGGGTTACGCAGTATTTT; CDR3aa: CASSQRRGVTQYF
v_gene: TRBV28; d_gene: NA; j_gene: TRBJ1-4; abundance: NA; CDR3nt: TGTGCCAGCAGCGGATTTAGGGAAAAACTGTTTTTT; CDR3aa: CASSGFREKLFF
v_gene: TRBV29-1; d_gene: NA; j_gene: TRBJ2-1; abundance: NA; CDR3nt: TGCAGCGTTGTTGCCGTGAGCAATGAGCAGTTCTTC; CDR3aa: CSVVAVSNEQFF
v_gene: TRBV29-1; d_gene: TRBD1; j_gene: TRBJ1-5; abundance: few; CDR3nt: TGCAGCGCAGGGGACAGTACTCAGCATTTT; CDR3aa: CSAGDSTQHF
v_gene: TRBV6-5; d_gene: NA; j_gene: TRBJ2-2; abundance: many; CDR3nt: TGTGCCAGCAGTTACTCGAGCCCGACCCACACCGGGGAGCTGTTTTTT; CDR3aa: CASSYSSPTHTGELFF
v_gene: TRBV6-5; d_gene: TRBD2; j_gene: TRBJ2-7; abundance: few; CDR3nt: TGTGCCAGCAGGGGAGGGCCAAGGTACGAGCAGTACTTC; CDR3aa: CASRGGPRYEQYF
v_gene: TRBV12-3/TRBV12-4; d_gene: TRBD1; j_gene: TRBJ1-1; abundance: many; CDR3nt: TGTGCCAGCAGTCTGGGACAGCAGAACACTGAAGCTTTCTTT; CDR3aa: CASSLGQQNTEAFF
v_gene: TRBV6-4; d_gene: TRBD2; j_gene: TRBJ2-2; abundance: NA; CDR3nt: TGTGCCAGCAGTGAGACAGCGGGGGCCGGGAACACCGGGGAGCTGTTTTTT; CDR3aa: CASSETAGAGNTGELFF
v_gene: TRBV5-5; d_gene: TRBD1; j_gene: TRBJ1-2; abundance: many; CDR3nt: TGTGCCAGCAGCCCCTGGACAGGGGCTAGCTATGGCTACACCTTC; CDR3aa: CASSPWTGASYGYTF
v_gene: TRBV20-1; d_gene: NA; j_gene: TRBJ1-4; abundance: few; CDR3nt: TGCAGTGCTAGAGGGGGCAGGGATGAAAAACTGTTTTTT; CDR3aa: CSARGGRDEKLFF
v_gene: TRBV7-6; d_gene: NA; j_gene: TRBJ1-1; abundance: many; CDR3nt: TGTGCCAGCAGCGCCGACACGAACACTGAAGCTTTCTTT; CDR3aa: CASSADTNTEAFF
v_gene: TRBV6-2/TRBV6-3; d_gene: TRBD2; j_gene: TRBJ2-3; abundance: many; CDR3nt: TGTGCCAGCAGTTCCCTCGCCCGCGGGGGGGCCGCAGATACGCAGTATTTT; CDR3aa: CASSSLARGGAADTQYF
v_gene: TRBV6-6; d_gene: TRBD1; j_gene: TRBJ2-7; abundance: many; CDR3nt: TGTGCCAGCAGGCCCAACGGACAGGGACGAGACGAGCAGTACTTC; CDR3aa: CASRPNGQGRDEQYF
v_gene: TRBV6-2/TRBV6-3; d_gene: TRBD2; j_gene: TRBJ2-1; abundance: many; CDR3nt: TGTGCCAGCAGTTACCCCGTGGCGGGGGGTTACAATGAGCAGTTCTTC; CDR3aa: CASSYPVAGGYNEQFF
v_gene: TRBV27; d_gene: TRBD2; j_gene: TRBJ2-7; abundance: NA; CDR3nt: TGTGCCAGCAGCTATGCGAGCGGGATTAGGTCCAACGAGCAGTACTTC; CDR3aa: CASSYASGIRSNEQYF
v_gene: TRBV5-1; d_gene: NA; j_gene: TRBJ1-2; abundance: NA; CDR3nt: TGCGCCAGCAGCCGAGGGACGGATCAGGGATACTATGGCTACACCTTC; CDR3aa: CASSRGTDQGYYGYTF
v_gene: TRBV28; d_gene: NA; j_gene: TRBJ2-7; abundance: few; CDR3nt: TGTGCCAGCACCCAGTGGTCAGGGCGGGGCGAGCAGTACTTC; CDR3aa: CASTQWSGRGEQYF
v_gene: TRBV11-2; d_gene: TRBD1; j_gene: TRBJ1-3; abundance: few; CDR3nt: TGTGCCAGCAGCTTAGCCGGGACAGCCACTGGAAACACCATATATTTT; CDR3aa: CASSLAGTATGNTIYF
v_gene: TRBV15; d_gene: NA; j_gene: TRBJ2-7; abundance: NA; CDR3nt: TGTGCCACCAGCAGAGAACCGGGGAGCTCCTACGAGCAGTACTTC; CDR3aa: CATSREPGSSYEQYF
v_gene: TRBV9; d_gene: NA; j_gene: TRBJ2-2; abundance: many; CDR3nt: TGTGCCAGCAACTTACAGGGAACCGGGGAGCTGTTTTTT; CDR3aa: CASNLQGTGELFF
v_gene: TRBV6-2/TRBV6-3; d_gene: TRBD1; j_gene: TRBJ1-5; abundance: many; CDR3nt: TGTGCCAGCAGCCCCCTGGGACAGCCGAGGGGTTTTCAGCCCCAGCATTTT; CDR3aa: CASSPLGQPRGFQPQHF
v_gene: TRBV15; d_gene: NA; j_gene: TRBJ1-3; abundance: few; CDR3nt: TGTGCCACCAGCAGACGATCGGGGGCTGGAAACACCATATATTTT; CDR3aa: CATSRRSGAGNTIYF
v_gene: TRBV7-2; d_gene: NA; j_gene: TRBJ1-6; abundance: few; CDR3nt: TGTGCCAGCAGCTTAGCGGGGGGTTATAATTCACCCCTCCACTTT; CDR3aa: CASSLAGGYNSPLHF
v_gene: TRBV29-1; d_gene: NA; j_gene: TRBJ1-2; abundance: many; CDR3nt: TGCAGCGTTGGCGCACAGTTAGTTGGTGGGGATGGCTACACCTTC; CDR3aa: CSVGAQLVGGDGYTF
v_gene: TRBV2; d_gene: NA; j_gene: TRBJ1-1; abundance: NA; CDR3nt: TGTGCCAGCATTAATACTGCAGGGGAGATAGTGAACACTGAAGCTTTCTTT; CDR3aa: CASINTAGEIVNTEAFF
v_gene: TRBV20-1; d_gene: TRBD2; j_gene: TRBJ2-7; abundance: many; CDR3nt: TGCAGTGCTTTCCATTCTAGCGGCCTGGGGCAGTACTTC; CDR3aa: CSAFHSSGLGQYF
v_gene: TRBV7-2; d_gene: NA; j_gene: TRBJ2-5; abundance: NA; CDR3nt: TGTGCCAGCGCCCTAGGAGGGTGGCGCGAGACCCAGTACTTC; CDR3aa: CASALGGWRETQYF
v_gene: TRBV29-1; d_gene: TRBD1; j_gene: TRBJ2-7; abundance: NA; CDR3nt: TGCAGCGTGGACACAGGGGGCGGAGGGTCCTACGAGCAGTACTTC; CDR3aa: CSVDTGGGGSYEQYF
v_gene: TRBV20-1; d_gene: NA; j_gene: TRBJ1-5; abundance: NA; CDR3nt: TGCAGTGCTAGATTCCAGGGCAATCAGCCCCAGCATTTT; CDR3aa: CSARFQGNQPQHF
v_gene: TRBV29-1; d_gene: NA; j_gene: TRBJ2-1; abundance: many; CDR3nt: TGCAGCGTTGCTTCATCACCGACCTACAATGAGCAGTTCTTC; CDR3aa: CSVASSPTYNEQFF
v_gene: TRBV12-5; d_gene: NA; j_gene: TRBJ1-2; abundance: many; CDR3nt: TGTGCTAGTGGTTTGGGCGTCGGAGTTGGCTACACCTTC; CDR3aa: CASGLGVGVGYTF
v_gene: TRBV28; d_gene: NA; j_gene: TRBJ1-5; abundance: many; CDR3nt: TGTGCCAGCAGTCCATCAACCTTAGGGGCTGGGCAGCCCCAGCATTTT; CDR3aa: CASSPSTLGAGQPQHF
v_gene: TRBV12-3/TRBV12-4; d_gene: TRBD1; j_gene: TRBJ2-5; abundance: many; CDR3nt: TGTGCCAGCAGTTTCGGGACAGGGGGCCAAGAGACCCAGTACTTC; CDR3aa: CASSFGTGGQETQYF
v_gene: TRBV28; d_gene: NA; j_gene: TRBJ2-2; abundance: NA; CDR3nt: TGTGCCAGCCTCCATGGGGGGGAGCTGTTTTTT; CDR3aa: CASLHGGELFF
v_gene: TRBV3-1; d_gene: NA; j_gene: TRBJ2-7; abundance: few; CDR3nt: TGTGCCAGCAGCCACGGGTACGAGCAGTACTTC; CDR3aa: CASSHGYEQYF
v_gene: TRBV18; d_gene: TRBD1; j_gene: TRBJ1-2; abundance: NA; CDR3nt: TGTGCCAGCTCACGGGGACAGGAACTCGTAGAAGGCTACACCTTC; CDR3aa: CASSRGQELVEGYTF
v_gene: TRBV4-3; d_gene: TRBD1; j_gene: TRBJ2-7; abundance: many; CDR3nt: TGCGCCAGCAGCCAAGTTCGACAGGGTGGTTTAAGCGAGCAGTACTTC; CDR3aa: CASSQVRQGGLSEQYF
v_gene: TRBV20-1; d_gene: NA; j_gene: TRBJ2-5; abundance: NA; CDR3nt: TGCAGTGCTAGAGATCTCGGGGGACAAGAGACCCAGTACTTC; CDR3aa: CSARDLGGQETQYF
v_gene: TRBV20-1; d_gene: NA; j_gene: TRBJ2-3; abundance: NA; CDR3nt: TGCAGTGCTGGGCCGGGCTTTAGGGCAGATACGCAGTATTTT; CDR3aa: CSAGPGFRADTQYF
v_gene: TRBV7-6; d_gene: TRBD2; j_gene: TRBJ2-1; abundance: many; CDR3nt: TGTGCCAGCAGCTTCGGCGGGAGGGTGGGGAATGAGCAGTTCTTC; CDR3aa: CASSFGGRVGNEQFF
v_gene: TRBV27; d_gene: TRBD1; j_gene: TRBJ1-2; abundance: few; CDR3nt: TGTGCCAGCAGCCCTACAGGGGGAGGTAACTATGGCTACACCTTC; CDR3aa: CASSPTGGGNYGYTF
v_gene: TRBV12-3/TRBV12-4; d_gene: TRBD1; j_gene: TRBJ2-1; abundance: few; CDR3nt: TGTGCCAGCAGTTCGGGACAGGGGTATGAGCAGTTCTTC; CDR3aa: CASSSGQGYEQFF
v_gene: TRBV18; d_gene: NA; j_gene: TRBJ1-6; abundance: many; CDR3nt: TGTGCCAGCTCACCAGGGGGCCTTCCCAGCTCCTATAATTCACCCCTCCACTTT; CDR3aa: CASSPGGLPSSYNSPLHF
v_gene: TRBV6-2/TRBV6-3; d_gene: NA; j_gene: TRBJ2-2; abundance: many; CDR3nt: TGTGCCAGCAGTTACTCGAGAGGTACCGGGGAGCTGTTTTTT; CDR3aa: CASSYSRGTGELFF
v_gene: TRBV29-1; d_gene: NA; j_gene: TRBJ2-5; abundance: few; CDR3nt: TGCAGCGTCCCCTCCCCCACGGGACACAAAGAGACCCAGTACTTC; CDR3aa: CSVPSPTGHKETQYF
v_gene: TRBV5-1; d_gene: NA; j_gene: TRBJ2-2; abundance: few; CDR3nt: TGCGCCAGCAACAGAAACGGGGGATTGAACACCGGGGAGCTGTTTTTT; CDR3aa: CASNRNGGLNTGELFF
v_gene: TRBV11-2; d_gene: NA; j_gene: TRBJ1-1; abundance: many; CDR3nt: TGTGCCAGCAGCTTCGAGAACACTGAAGCTTTCTTT; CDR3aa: CASSFENTEAFF
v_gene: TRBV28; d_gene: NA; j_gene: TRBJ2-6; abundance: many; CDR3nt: TGTGCCAGCAGTTCTGGGACCTTCTCTGGGGCCAACGTCCTGACTTTC; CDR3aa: CASSSGTFSGANVLTF
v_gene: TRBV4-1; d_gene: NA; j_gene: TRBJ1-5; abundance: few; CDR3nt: TGCGCCAGCAGCCATTCCGGCCAGCCCCAGCATTTT; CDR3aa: CASSHSGQPQHF
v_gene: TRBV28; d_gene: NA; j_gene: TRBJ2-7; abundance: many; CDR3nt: TGTGCCAGCAGTACCCCGCAAATGACAAGCTACGAGCAGTACTTC; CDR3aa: CASSTPQMTSYEQYF
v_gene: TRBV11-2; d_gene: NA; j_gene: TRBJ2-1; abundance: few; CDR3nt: TGTGCCAGCAGCCCCCGTACACGGGATGAGCAGTTCTTC; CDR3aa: CASSPRTRDEQFF
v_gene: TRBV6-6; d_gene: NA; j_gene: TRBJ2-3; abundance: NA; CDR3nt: TGTGCCAGCAGCCCGGCCGGGGATGCGCAGTATTTT; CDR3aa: CASSPAGDAQYF
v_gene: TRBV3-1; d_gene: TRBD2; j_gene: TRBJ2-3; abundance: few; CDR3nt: TGTGCCAGCAGCCCTTGGCGGGGGGGTCAAGATACGCAGTATTTT; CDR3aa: CASSPWRGGQDTQYF
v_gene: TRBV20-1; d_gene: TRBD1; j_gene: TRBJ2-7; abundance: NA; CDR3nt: TGCAGTGCTAGACGGGGGAGACAGGGGCCCTACGAGCAGTACTTC; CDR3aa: CSARRGRQGPYEQYF